A selection of T cell receptor beta chains follows, all from one sample in a study of regulatory T cells in long-lasting Graves disease. TCRdb called the multiplex PCR reads again in MiXCR, with one record for every CDR3 protein. Of more than 300,000 distinct CDR3 sequences in the sample, more than 20% are singletons; the top ten hold about 29%. This specimen was peripheral blood mononuclear cells (PBMCs), taken when the disease was refractory, from a patient treated with antithyroid drugs. These receptors originate from a woman aged 40 to 49 with Graves disease. The CDR3 runs from the conserved cysteine through the conserved F or W. The D gene is left open where the match is weak. Clone size, where shown, is once, few, many, or a class for clones that have expanded.

d_call	cdr3_length	j_call	v_call	clone_size	cdr3_aa	cdr3_nt
.	13	TRBJ1-1	TRBV30	.	CAWGQSDRTEAFF	TGTGCCTGGGGTCAAAGTGATCGGACTGAAGCTTTCTTT
TRBD1	16	TRBJ2-5	TRBV14	.	CASSQPRGQGEETQYF	TGTGCCAGCAGCCAACCACGAGGACAGGGGGAAGAGACCCAGTACTTC
.	15	TRBJ1-4	TRBV6-5	few	CASSYSSGRDEKLFF	TGTGCCAGCAGTTACTCGAGTGGCAGGGATGAAAAACTGTTTTTT
.	12	TRBJ1-5	TRBV28	many	CASDELGQPQHF	TGTGCCAGCGACGAACTGGGGCAGCCCCAGCATTTT
.	14	TRBJ2-1	TRBV12-3/TRBV12-4	.	CASSLQARYNEQFF	TGTGCCAGCAGTTTGCAGGCGCGCTACAATGAGCAGTTCTTC
TRBD1	18	TRBJ1-2	TRBV12-3/TRBV12-4	many	CASSLVLRSGGSNYGYTF	TGTGCCAGCAGTTTAGTCTTGCGGTCAGGGGGATCTAACTATGGCTACACCTTC
.	15	TRBJ2-2	TRBV7-9	.	CASSLKAPNTGELFF	TGTGCCAGCAGCTTAAAGGCTCCGAACACCGGGGAGCTGTTTTTT
.	14	TRBJ2-7	TRBV5-1	few	CASSLVSSTYEQYF	TGCGCCAGCAGCTTGGTAAGCTCTACCTACGAGCAGTACTTC
TRBD1	17	TRBJ1-1	TRBV27	.	CASSRPGGQGMNTEAFF	TGTGCCAGCAGTCGACCCGGGGGACAGGGCATGAACACTGAAGCTTTCTTT
.	13	TRBJ2-3	TRBV6-4	many	CASSERDTDTQYF	TGTGCCAGCAGTGAACGGGACACAGATACGCAGTATTTT
.	14	TRBJ1-5	TRBV28	many	CASSLRRLNQPQHF	TGTGCCAGCAGTTTGAGACGGCTCAATCAGCCCCAGCATTTT
TRBD1	16	TRBJ2-7	TRBV15	many	CATSRDWPGGVYEQYF	TGTGCCACCAGCAGAGATTGGCCAGGGGGCGTCTACGAGCAGTACTTC
.	14	TRBJ1-1	TRBV2	many	CASSYRDFGTEAFF	TGTGCCAGCAGTTACAGGGACTTTGGGACTGAAGCTTTCTTT
TRBD2	16	TRBJ2-2	TRBV3-1	.	CASSPKAGTNTGELFF	TGTGCCAGCAGCCCCAAAGCGGGGACGAACACCGGGGAGCTGTTTTTT
.	12	TRBJ1-1	TRBV29-1	.	CSVGPMNTEAFF	TGCAGCGTTGGTCCCATGAACACTGAAGCTTTCTTT
.	14	TRBJ1-1	TRBV20-1	few	CSARVPGVNTEAFF	TGCAGTGCTAGAGTACCAGGGGTGAACACTGAAGCTTTCTTT
TRBD2	17	TRBJ2-2	TRBV19	.	CASTPRRTSANIGELFF	TGTGCCAGTACCCCAAGACGGACTAGCGCGAACATCGGGGAGCTGTTTTTT
.	12	TRBJ1-2	TRBV19	few	CASSSYGYGYTF	TGTGCCAGTAGTTCCTACGGCTATGGCTACACCTTC
.	13	TRBJ2-7	TRBV6-2/TRBV6-3	few	CASSYTGVGEQYF	TGTGCCAGCAGTTACACGGGAGTAGGCGAGCAGTACTTC
TRBD1	15	TRBJ2-7	TRBV20-1	many	CSARDRAGGRYEQYF	TGCAGTGCTAGAGATCGAGCAGGGGGCCGCTACGAGCAGTACTTC
.	13	TRBJ2-2	TRBV2	few	CATLADPGGELFF	TGTGCCACATTAGCGGATCCCGGCGGGGAGCTGTTTTTT
.	16	TRBJ2-6	TRBV2	many	CATGKRVGSGANVLTF	TGTGCCACCGGGAAGCGAGTAGGGTCCGGGGCCAACGTCCTGACTTTC
TRBD1	14	TRBJ1-1	TRBV7-6	.	CASSKKGQGTEAFF	TGTGCCAGCAGCAAGAAAGGACAGGGTACTGAAGCTTTCTTT
.	17	TRBJ1-6	TRBV5-1	.	CASSLGYGGPSNSPLHF	TGCGCCAGCAGCCTTGGGTACGGGGGCCCGTCAAATTCACCCCTCCACTTT
.	15	TRBJ2-7	TRBV15	many	CATSRDRSSSYEQYF	TGTGCCACCAGCAGAGATCGATCCAGCTCCTACGAGCAGTACTTC
.	15	TRBJ2-4	TRBV9	.	CASSTAGLAKNIQYF	TGTGCCAGCAGCACCGCGGGCCTAGCCAAAAACATTCAGTACTTC
TRBD2	17	TRBJ2-7	TRBV28	.	CASSALGGDVIIREQYF	TGTGCCAGCAGTGCCCTTGGGGGGGACGTGATCATACGGGAGCAGTACTTC
TRBD2	17	TRBJ2-3	TRBV28	few	CASSSWTSGKEFDTQYF	TGTGCCAGCAGTTCTTGGACTAGCGGGAAGGAATTTGATACGCAGTATTTT
.	15	TRBJ1-1	TRBV12-3/TRBV12-4	many	CASNPQDGPNTEAFF	TGTGCCAGCAACCCGCAAGACGGGCCGAACACTGAAGCTTTCTTT
TRBD1	14	TRBJ1-2	TRBV28	many	CASSVPQGAAGYTF	TGTGCCAGCAGTGTACCGCAGGGGGCGGCTGGCTACACCTTC
TRBD2	15	TRBJ2-4	TRBV5-6	many	CASSLGLAGVGIQYF	TGTGCCAGCAGCTTGGGACTAGCGGGAGTTGGCATTCAGTACTTC
.	15	TRBJ2-5	TRBV28	many	CASSLSPALQETQYF	TGTGCCAGCAGTTTATCCCCGGCCCTCCAAGAGACCCAGTACTTC
.	19	TRBJ2-7	TRBV14	few	CASSSLTFDGSQKIYEQYF	TGTGCCAGCAGTTCCCTCACCTTTGACGGGAGCCAAAAGATCTACGAGCAGTACTTC
TRBD1	14	TRBJ2-5	TRBV27	many	CASSLQGAAETQYF	TGTGCCAGCAGTTTACAGGGGGCGGCGGAGACCCAGTACTTC
TRBD1	16	TRBJ1-5	TRBV6-1	many	CASSPPTGTGGQPQHF	TGTGCCAGCAGTCCCCCGACAGGGACGGGGGGTCAGCCCCAGCATTTT
TRBD2	12	TRBJ2-1	TRBV20-1	few	CSALAGHNEQFF	TGCAGTGCCTTAGCGGGACACAATGAGCAGTTCTTC
.	15	TRBJ1-2	TRBV5-1	.	CASSLSPTYNYGYTF	TGTGCCAGCAGCTTATCTCCGACCTATAACTATGGCTACACCTTC
TRBD1	16	TRBJ1-5	TRBV19	.	CASSIEKGTGGWPQHF	TGTGCCAGTAGTATAGAAAAGGGCACAGGGGGCTGGCCCCAGCATTTT
.	12	TRBJ1-2	TRBV28	many	CASTLQGDGYTF	TGTGCCAGCACCCTACAGGGTGATGGCTACACCTTC
.	16	TRBJ1-3	TRBV28	.	CASSLSGPLWGNTIYF	TGTGCCAGCAGTTTATCGGGACCGCTCTGGGGAAACACCATATATTTT
TRBD2	19	TRBJ2-5	TRBV19	.	CASSQIRTSGRAVEETQYF	TGTGCCAGTAGTCAAATACGGACTAGCGGGAGGGCCGTGGAAGAGACCCAGTACTTC
.	14	TRBJ2-7	TRBV5-6	.	CASSLDTRTYEQYF	TGTGCCAGCAGCTTAGACACTCGGACCTACGAGCAGTACTTC
TRBD2	18	TRBJ2-3	TRBV7-9	.	CASSSRPSRAGSTDTQYF	TGTGCCAGCAGCTCACGACCATCTCGAGCGGGAAGCACAGATACGCAGTATTTT
.	14	TRBJ2-4	TRBV7-8	few	CASSGALAKNIQYF	TGTGCCAGCAGCGGGGCCCTAGCCAAAAACATTCAGTACTTC
TRBD2	13	TRBJ2-7	TRBV20-1	.	CSVPTSGRSEQYF	TGCAGTGTACCGACTAGCGGGAGATCCGAGCAGTACTTC
TRBD1	16	TRBJ2-2	TRBV28	many	CASSSLGTGNTGELFF	TGTGCCAGCAGTTCCTTAGGGACAGGGAACACCGGGGAGCTGTTTTTT
TRBD2	14	TRBJ2-2	TRBV5-1	.	CASSLPSGTGELFF	TGCGCCAGCAGCTTGCCTAGCGGGACCGGGGAGCTGTTTTTT
TRBD1	13	TRBJ2-5	TRBV10-3	few	CAIRGTGSETQYF	TGTGCCATCAGGGGGACAGGGAGCGAGACCCAGTACTTC
TRBD1	16	TRBJ1-1	TRBV3-1	few	CASSPYLTGVNTEAFF	TGTGCCAGCAGCCCATACCTCACAGGGGTGAACACTGAAGCTTTCTTT
.	15	TRBJ2-5	TRBV18	few	CASSPPSGSQETQYF	TGTGCCAGCTCACCCCCCTCGGGAAGCCAAGAGACCCAGTACTTC
.	14	TRBJ2-3	TRBV19	few	CASSILQGEDTQYF	TGTGCCAGTAGTATCCTCCAAGGGGAGGATACGCAGTATTTT
.	15	TRBJ2-7	TRBV7-2	.	CASSLGSGPDYEQYF	TGTGCCAGCAGCTTAGGGAGCGGACCCGACTACGAGCAGTACTTC
.	15	TRBJ2-7	TRBV6-1	.	CASAWIAFGSYEQYF	TGTGCCAGCGCATGGATAGCTTTCGGCTCCTACGAGCAGTACTTC
.	12	TRBJ2-5	TRBV28	many	CASSGPGETQYF	TGTGCCAGCAGCGGCCCTGGGGAGACCCAGTACTTC
.	11	TRBJ2-1	TRBV28	many	CASNPGNEQFF	TGTGCCAGCAACCCAGGCAATGAGCAGTTCTTC
.	14	TRBJ1-2	TRBV29-1	few	CSVEDQRQGSRYTF	TGCAGCGTTGAAGATCAGAGGCAGGGCTCGCGCTACACCTTC
TRBD2	14	TRBJ2-7	TRBV7-2	many	CASSSSGGNYEQYF	TGTGCCAGCAGCTCTAGCGGGGGGAACTACGAGCAGTACTTC